This TCR beta chain was documented in a study of cytomegalovirus exposure and HLA in healthy donors. PCR amplification relied on 60 Vbeta primers (plus 13 Jbeta primers). Assay used: immunoSEQ multiplex PCR; TCRdb lists only in-frame clones, some missing. The sample yields a few hundred thousand clones, about 83% seen once. CDR1 LGHNA and CDR2 YNFKEQ come from the germline V gene. This CDR3 has 17 amino acids. The junction had 8 bases not matched to a gene; V was cut back by 1 base and J by 5 bases. This clonotype originated in a man aged 35 to 55 in good health and CMV-seronegative. The specimen was PBMCs. The chain combines TRBV4-2 with TRBJ2-1; TRBD2 aligns across 10 bases. The CDR3 region is CASSQVLAGARNNEQFF. The CDR3 coding sequence is TGTGCCAGCAGCCAAGTGCTAGCGGGGGCGAGGAACAATGAGCAGTTCTTC.